This T cell receptor (beta chain) was observed in a study of T cells after posttransplantation cyclophosphamide. Whole-study results and caveats: TRB clonality was highly associated with recipient CMV seropositivity and reactivation.

Trimming removed 6 bases from V and 8 bases from J; junction bases left unmatched: 6. CDR3 size: 13 residues. Germline V gene sequence: CDR1 MNHNY, CDR2 SVGAGI (reference sequence). This table comes from immunoSEQ multiplex PCR, and its TCRdb copy is limited to in-frame clones, with some not included. The table lists about 32,000 clones, around nine tenths of them singletons, with about 15% in the top ten. In regard to this clone: As yet, its antigen is unknown.

V usage is TRBV6-6 and J usage is TRBJ1-4; 7 bases agree with TRBD1. The sequencing sample was made of PBMCs. This receptor was obtained from a woman between 40 and 50 years old with a blood cancer, CMV-positive, and with a related stem cell donor. CDR3: CASSRDSEEKLFF. The DNA for the CDR3 is TGTGCCAGCAGCCGGGACAGCGAGGAAAAACTGTTTTTT.